What follows are 24 T cell receptor beta chains derived from one specimen sequenced in a study of cytomegalovirus exposure and HLA in healthy donors. PCR amplification relied on 60 Vbeta primers (plus 13 Jbeta primers). Profiling relied on immunoSEQ multiplex PCR, and the TCRdb table lists in-frame clones only, not all of them. Among around 130,000 clones, 65% to 90% were seen once, and the ten largest hold around 2%. The sample taken for sequencing was PBMCs. The receptors come from a man aged 25-40 years in good health and CMV-seronegative.

The genes are TRBV7-2 and TRBJ2-7, with TRBD2 as a possible D gene (7 bases). The length of the CDR3 is 15 residues. Germline V gives CDR1 SGHTA, CDR2 FQGNSA. V was cut by 2 bases and J by 0 bases, with 11 bases left in between. The CDR3 region has the DNA TGTGCCAGCAGCTTATTTGCGGGGGCCTCCTACGAGCAGTACTTC. Residues: CASSLFAGASYEQYF.

The V and J genes are TRBV7-9 and TRBJ1-1; no clear D gene. The germline gives CDR1 SEHNR, CDR2 FQNEAQ (reference sequence). V lost 8 bases, J lost 5 bases, and 12 bases lay in between. The CDR3 is 12 amino acids. This CDR3 is CASARDLTEAFF. The CDR3 DNA follows: TGTGCCAGCGCGCGGGATTTGACTGAAGCTTTCTTT.

V gene TRBV18 combines with J gene TRBJ2-7; possible D gene TRBD2, 5 bases. From germline, CDR1 is KGHSH and CDR2 LQKENI. The CDR3 is made up of 16 amino acids. V was cut by 3 bases and J by 2 bases, with 17 bases left in between. CDR3 DNA sequence: TGTGCCAGCTCACCGGCGGGCCCGCAGCGAACCTACGAGCAGTACTTC. Its protein product is CASSPAGPQRTYEQYF.

The genes are TRBV27 and TRBJ2-3; 10 nucleotides align to TRBD1. V trimming: 2 bases; J trimming: 1 base; junction bases outside the gene matches: 9. CDR1 MNHEY and CDR2 SMNVEV come from the germline V gene (reference sequence). The CDR3 consists of 18 residues. In DNA, the CDR3 is TGTGCCAGCAGTTTAATAACGGGACAGGGGCCTGGCACAGATACGCAGTATTTT. Its translation is CASSLITGQGPGTDTQYF.

The rearrangement links TRBV28 to TRBJ2-7; 11 positions agree with TRBD2. This CDR3 has 15 residues. Germline CDR1 and CDR2: MDHEN and SYDVKM. After removal of 6 bases from V and 3 bases from J, the junction contained 7 bases not matched to a gene. The DNA of the CDR3 is TGTGCCAGCAGCCGCCCGGGACTAGCGGTCTACGAGCAGTACTTC. Its protein product is CASSRPGLAVYEQYF.

The V call is TRBV28, the J call TRBJ2-5, with 11 positions matching TRBD1. This CDR3 contains 15 residues. Germline lookup yields CDR1 MDHEN and CDR2 SYDVKM. After removal of 8 bases from V and 3 bases from J, the junction contained 8 bases not matched to a gene. CDR3 nucleotides: TGTGCCAGCCGTAGGACAGGGGGCTTTGAAGAGACCCAGTACTTC. Its protein is CASRRTGGFEETQYF.

This clone was recorded only once. This chain connects TRBV7-8 to TRBJ1-2, with D tentatively TRBD1 (5 bases). This CDR3 comprises 17 residues. Trimming removed 5 bases at V and 7 bases at J, with 26 bases between. From germline, CDR1 is SGHVS and CDR2 FQNEAQ. CDR3 bases: TGTGCCAGCAGCGCTTCGGGGGGTGTGGGCCTCAAGTTTGGCTACACCTTC. Its protein is CASSASGGVGLKFGYTF.

The sample holds one count of this clone. The chain links TRBV2 to TRBJ2-1, with 9 positions matching TRBD1. This CDR3 is 17 amino acids long. The germline CDR1 and CDR2 sequences are SNHLY and FYNNEI. The V gene end was trimmed by 4 bases and the J gene end by 9 bases; junction bases not matched to a gene: 16. CDR3 protein: CASSVGQGSFLVGEQFF. CDR3 DNA sequence: TGTGCCAGCAGTGTCGGACAGGGGTCGTTTTTGGTCGGTGAGCAGTTCTTC.

The V gene is TRBV5-1, the J gene TRBJ2-5, with D possibly matching TRBD1 (6 bases). The CDR3 length is 14 residues. V was clipped by 7 bases and J by 2 bases, with 15 bases between them. CDR1 and CDR2 from the germline V gene are SGHRS and YFSETQ. The CDR3 loop is CASRTGTPQETQYF. The CDR3 coding sequence is TGCGCCAGCCGGACCGGGACACCTCAAGAGACCCAGTACTTC.

V is TRBV9 and J is TRBJ1-6; D gene unclear. V was trimmed by 3 bases and J by 4 bases, leaving 8 bases between them. Germline V gene data show CDR1 as SGDLS and CDR2 as YYNGEE. This CDR3 spans 14 amino acids. For the CDR3, the DNA is TGTGCCAGCAGCGGTTCCTCTTATAATTCACCCCTCCACTTT. Protein product: CASSGSSYNSPLHF.

V gene TRBV29-1 combines with J gene TRBJ1-1; TRBD1 is a possible D gene (5 bases). The ends were cut back, 5 bases at V and 4 bases at J, with 14 bases in the middle. CDR3 length equals 13 residues. The V gene's germline CDR1 is SQVTM and CDR2 ANQGSEA. The CDR3 DNA is TGCAGCGTTACCAGGGCGTCAGGCACTGAAGCTTTCTTT. Amino acid sequence: CSVTRASGTEAFF.

This chain joins TRBV30 and TRBJ1-6, with D perhaps matching TRBD1 (5 bases). Germline CDR1 GTSNPN, CDR2 SVGIG (reference sequence). This CDR3 is 14 amino acids long. V was clipped by 1 base and J by 7 bases, with 11 bases between them. The CDR3 loop reads CAWSGDWRNSPLHF. CDR3 nucleotides: TGTGCCTGGAGTGGGGACTGGCGGAATTCACCCCTCCACTTT.

The chain has TRBV7-2 and TRBJ2-1, with 9 bases aligning to TRBD2. Germline V CDR1 and CDR2: SGHTA, FQGNSA. There are 15 residues in the CDR3. Trimming cost V 5 bases and J 1 base; bases outside gene matches: 3. CDR3 bases: TGTGCCAGCAGCGCCCTAGCGGGGTCCTACAATGAGCAGTTCTTC. It codes for CASSALAGSYNEQFF.

The V gene is TRBV6-1, the J gene TRBJ1-2; 8 bases fit TRBD1. V dropped 0 bases and J dropped 4; count of bases not matched to a gene: 4. Germline CDR1 reads MNHNS; CDR2 reads SASEGT. The CDR3 covers 15 residues. The CDR3 reads CASSEASGGGYGYTF. CDR3 DNA: TGTGCCAGCAGTGAAGCCTCAGGGGGCGGCTATGGCTACACCTTC.

The chain joins TRBV2 to TRBJ1-6, with 10 bases fitting TRBD1. This CDR3 region has 18 residues. From germline, CDR1 is SNHLY and CDR2 FYNNEI. J gave up 0 bases and V 6 bases, and 8 bases lay outside the gene matches. The CDR3 protein is CASSLTGGPSSYNSPLHF. The CDR3 bases are TGTGCCAGCAGCCTGACAGGGGGCCCGAGCTCCTATAATTCACCCCTCCACTTT. The full variable domain, completed using reference TRBV2 and TRBJ1-6, is EPEVTQTPSHQVTQMGQEVILRCVPISNHLYFYWYRQILGQKVEFLVSFYNNEISEKSEIFDDQFSVERPDGSNFTLKIRSTKLEDSAMYFCASSLTGGPSSYNSPLHFGNGTRLTVT.

This sequence joins TRBV5-1 and TRBJ2-3, with D possibly matching TRBD1 (6 bases). Trimming removed 0 bases from V and 5 bases from J, with 10 bases in between. The CDR3 covers 14 residues. Germline lookup yields CDR1 SGHRS and CDR2 YFSETQ. For the CDR3, the DNA is TGCGCCAGCAGCTTGGACAGGGTAAAAGATACGCAGTATTTT. It specifies CASSLDRVKDTQYF.

The chain employs TRBV28 and TRBJ1-6; D call uncertain. The CDR3 is 14 residues long. V lost 8 bases to trimming and J lost 8 bases, with 16 bases between them. In germline, CDR1 is MDHEN, CDR2 SYDVKM. CDR3 region: CASDGLYGDSPLHF. The DNA of the CDR3 is TGTGCCAGCGACGGACTCTACGGGGATTCACCCCTCCACTTT.

J is TRBJ1-3 and V is TRBV7-2, with unresolved D. Germline CDR1 and CDR2: SGHTA and FQGNSA. V was trimmed by 1 base and J by 2 bases, leaving 15 bases between them. The CDR3 spans 17 residues. CDR3 DNA: TGTGCCAGCAGCTTAGATGCCTTGGTACGCGCTGGAAACACCATATATTTT. It translates to CASSLDALVRAGNTIYF. Complete variable domain (other parts from reference TRBV7-2 and TRBJ1-3): GAGVSQSPSNKVTEKGKDVELRCDPISGHTALYWYRQSLGQGLEFLIYFQGNSAPDKSGLPSDRFSAERTGGSVSTLTIQRTQQEDSAVYLCASSLDALVRAGNTIYFGEGSWLTVV.

V usage is TRBV7-9 and J usage is TRBJ1-6; no clear D. The CDR3 has 14 residues. Germline values: CDR1 SEHNR, CDR2 FQNEAQ (reference sequence). Trimming took 4 bases from V and 8 from J, leaving 12 bases between them. The CDR3 coding sequence is TGTGCCAGCAGCTCGAGCGGCTTGGATTCACCCCTCCACTTT. This translates into CASSSSGLDSPLHF.

The chain carries TRBV27 and TRBJ1-1; maybe TRBD1 (5 bases). The CDR3 consists of 15 residues. With 4 bases removed from V and 0 bases from J, the gap between germline ends came to 12 bases. The V gene's germline CDR1 is MNHEY and CDR2 SMNVEV (reference sequence). The CDR3 coding sequence is TGTGCCAGCAGTTCCCGGCAGGGCTTGAACACTGAAGCTTTCTTT. This sequence encodes CASSSRQGLNTEAFF.

V usage is TRBV13 and J usage is TRBJ2-3; 9 bases are shared with TRBD2. Germline V gene lookup returns CDR1 PRHDT and CDR2 FYEKMQ (reference sequence). The V segment lost 2 bases and the J segment 2 bases; nucleotides outside the gene matches: 5. The CDR3 covers 16 residues. The CDR3 DNA sequence: TGTGCCAGCAGCTTATGGGGCGGGGGGGCCACAGATACGCAGTATTTT. Its translation: CASSLWGGGATDTQYF.

CDR3 sequence: CASSGVPDRAGDTQYF. The DNA of the CDR3 is TGTGCCAGCAGTGGAGTCCCCGACAGGGCCGGAGATACGCAGTATTTT. J is TRBJ2-3 and V is TRBV9; 7 nucleotides align to TRBD1. The trim removed 5 bases at V and 5 bases at J, leaving 14 bases unmatched. CDR3 length: 16 amino acids. The germline CDR1 and CDR2 sequences are SGDLS and YYNGEE. Full variable domain (outside the CDR3, taken from reference TRBV9 and TRBJ2-3): DSGVTQTPKHLITATGQRVTLRCSPRSGDLSVYWYQQSLDQGLQFLIQYYNGEERAKGNILERFSAQQFPDLHSELNLSSLELGDSALYFCASSGVPDRAGDTQYFGPGTRLTVL.

The rearrangement joins TRBV9 to TRBJ2-1; 11 bases line up with TRBD2. The V gene's germline CDR1 is SGDLS and CDR2 YYNGEE. The CDR3 totals 18 residues. J lost 5 bases, V lost 2 bases, and 12 bases had no gene match. The CDR3 coding sequence is TGTGCCAGCAGCGTTATAGCGGGGGGGCCCTATAGAGACAATGAGCAGTTCTTC. Encoded protein: CASSVIAGGPYRDNEQFF.

This chain connects TRBV1 to TRBJ2-5; the table gives TRBD1 as D, unverified against the DNA. The better agreement between TRBJ2-7 and the DNA end casts doubt on the J call. TRBV1 constitutes a pseudogene. This CDR3 spans 15 amino acids. CDR3: CTSSQFTGGFYEQYF. CDR3 nucleotide sequence: TGCACCAGCAGCCAGTTTACAGGGGGCTTCTACGAGCAGTACTTC.